The sample holds a few counts of the clone carrying this T cell receptor beta chain. These data belong to a study of blood T cell repertoires in COVID-19. Profiled with immunoSEQ multiplex PCR; TCRdb holds only in-frame clones, not every one. The repertoire holds about 270,000 clones, 80% to 90% seen once, with 5.7% in the top ten. This CDR3 is built from 14 residues. Germline V gene lookup returns CDR1 SGHNT and CDR2 YYREEE (reference sequence). V was shortened by 4 bases and J by 6 bases, with 16 bases between the two germline ends. Sample: peripheral blood. This TCR was sampled from an elderly man with acute or convalescent COVID-19. The chain carries TRBV5-4 and TRBJ1-1; possible D gene TRBD1, 5 bases. CDR3: CASSRGGDISEAFF. CDR3 bases: TGTGCCAGCAGCCGCGGGGGGGATATTTCTGAAGCTTTCTTT.